The subject of this entry is one TCR beta chain. This clone appeared a single time. Its antigen is unknown. Qualities for individual bases were not recorded, and no much larger clone is one base off. This record belongs to a study of shared clonotypes between healthy human individuals (TCRdb year 2020). In terms of the full investigation: The cohort comprised a couple of women and a few men aged 18 to 49 years. For each donor, CD4 naive and CD4 memory were each given three plates, CD8 naive was given two plates, and CD8 memory was given one plate. To increase sequencing depth and limit assay-specific biases, different laboratories used diverse techniques to prepare libraries and sequence TCR repertoires. Blood TCR repertoires of about five healthy adults were deeply sequenced to estimate repertoire size and the extent of clonotype sharing between individuals. Per donor, leukapheresis produced somewhere between about 0.94 and 9.5 billion PBMCs. Overall results and qualifications from the work: Sampling was restricted to blood, and TCR repertoires in tissue are likely to differ from TCR repertoires in blood. Estimated clonotype richness was generally larger for naive than for memory subsets. Pairwise subsampling indicated that sequencing depth was expected to affect the degree of clonotype sharing among donors. When a handful of donors were compared, the shared fraction of clonotypes was about 5.5% for naive CD4, approximately 3.3% for naive CD8, about 2.4% for memory CD4, and roughly 0.4% for memory CD8. Higher generation probabilities were observed for clonotypes shared by all four sorted-subset donors than for non-shared clonotypes. The small number of donors limited the genetic and exposure-history diversity represented. Even with the large sequencing depth, rarefaction of the sorted-subset datasets indicated that sequencing was incomplete.

The donors were healthy, HIV-negative adults who had no recently reported acute infections or vaccinations. Every donor was a Caucasian adult living in Nashville, Tennessee, USA. CD4+ T cells were enriched by magnetic negative selection, after which naive cells were positively selected on CD45RA and the negative fraction was taken as the memory subset. Blood was collected by leukapheresis, and PBMCs were isolated by Ficoll-Histopaque density gradient centrifugation and then cryopreserved in liquid nitrogen vapor phase. Analytical flow cytometry was used to check the purity and quantity of every magnetically sorted T cell population. Each sorted fraction had its genomic DNA isolated and then quantified by UV absorbance on a Nanodrop 2000c. Using the deep immunoSEQ assay, TCR CDR3 regions were amplified from genomic DNA by multiplex PCR. Genomic DNA extracted from each cell subset was distributed evenly over all wells of several immunoSEQ 96-well plates, and each plate served as one replicate. Each replicate PCR for sorted subsets received roughly 200 ng genomic DNA, equal to roughly 29,000 T cell genomes. Purified libraries were quantified with a Qubit 3.0 fluorometer, sized on a Bioanalyzer 2100, and re-quantified with the KAPA Library Quantification kit. Every immunoSEQ 96-well plate was sequenced on a dedicated single-read 150-cycle Illumina NextSeq 550 flow cell. On the authors' methods: Because only junctional sequences without quality scores were contained in the immunoSEQ output, filtering matching that applied to full-length reads could not be performed. To assign V/J genes and CDR3, sequences were annotated against IMGT germline references using PyIR, a Python wrapper for IgBLAST v1.9. Any read was removed if the V/J assignment was weak (E-value above 1e-6), the CDR3 was missing, or the read contained stop codons, out-of-frame junctions, or ambiguous translated residues. V3J clonotypes were defined by identical inferred V gene, J gene, and CDR3 amino acid sequence. Percentage overlap between repertoires was calculated by dividing the number of shared unique clonotypes by the size of the smaller repertoire. Richness of each repertoire was evaluated using RTK rarefaction, the Chao1 estimator, and Recon v2.1 estimates of unobserved clonotypes. Generation probabilities were computed with OLGA for all TCRbeta clonotypes obtained by the gDNA method from a few donors. TCRdb stores this immuneACCESS table with in-frame sequences only. Part of the clones is absent; in the studies checked, under half of the shortfall reflects unresolved V genes, and no reason is known for the rest. That table is the source of V, J and clone size, and D and trimming were worked out from the DNA. The sample table contains 2.3 million or so clones; only one count was recorded for about 92% of them. The ten largest clones capture around 0.4% of the sample.

In the germline V gene, CDR1 corresponds to KGHSH and CDR2 to LQKENI. From cysteine to phenylalanine, the CDR3 is 16 amino acids long. Just CDR3 DNA is preserved here, 48 bases in frame from base 1. The trim is 0 bases for V and 2 bases for J, with a gap of 8 bases between the germline ends. The source material was naive CD4+ T cells from PBMCs. The cell subset or site label, as the study defines it: CD45RA+ positively selected. The source of this sequence is a man between 18 and 29 years old in good health. Some clones in this sample may be carry-over from other donors' samples. The sequence joins TRBV18 to TRBJ2-6, with a tentative D gene TRBD1 over 6 matching bases. The bases read TGTGCCAGCTCACCACCTTCAGGGGCTGGGGCCAACGTCCTGACTTTC. This is translated as CASSPPSGAGANVLTF.